This TCR beta chain was sequenced in a study of cytotoxic CD8 clonotypes in ibrutinib-treated CLL. Turning to the study itself: Median treatment time before response sampling was about 12 months, range 6 to 36.

Overall study results and limits: In sustained-remission versus progressing patients, sampling times differed.

The V gene's germline CDR1 is SGHRS and CDR2 YFSETQ. The CDR3 sequence is 14 residues long. V gave up 2 bases and J gave up 4 bases, with 13 bases separating them. Produced via immunoSEQ multiplex PCR; TCRdb's table is partial and in-frame only. The profile covers a few hundred thousand clones, with roughly 70% appearing a single time and 15% taken by the ten largest. Notes on this clone: Its antigen remains unidentified.

This clonotype originated in a human donor with chronic lymphocytic leukemia. This chain uses TRBV5-1 with TRBJ2-7, with D possibly called TRBD1 or TRBD2 (5 bases each). The sequenced sample was PBMCs, obtained after 24 months of ibrutinib treatment. In nucleotides, the CDR3 is TGCGCCAGCAGCTTAGGGACCCGGAGTTACGAGCAGTACTTC. It encodes CASSLGTRSYEQYF.